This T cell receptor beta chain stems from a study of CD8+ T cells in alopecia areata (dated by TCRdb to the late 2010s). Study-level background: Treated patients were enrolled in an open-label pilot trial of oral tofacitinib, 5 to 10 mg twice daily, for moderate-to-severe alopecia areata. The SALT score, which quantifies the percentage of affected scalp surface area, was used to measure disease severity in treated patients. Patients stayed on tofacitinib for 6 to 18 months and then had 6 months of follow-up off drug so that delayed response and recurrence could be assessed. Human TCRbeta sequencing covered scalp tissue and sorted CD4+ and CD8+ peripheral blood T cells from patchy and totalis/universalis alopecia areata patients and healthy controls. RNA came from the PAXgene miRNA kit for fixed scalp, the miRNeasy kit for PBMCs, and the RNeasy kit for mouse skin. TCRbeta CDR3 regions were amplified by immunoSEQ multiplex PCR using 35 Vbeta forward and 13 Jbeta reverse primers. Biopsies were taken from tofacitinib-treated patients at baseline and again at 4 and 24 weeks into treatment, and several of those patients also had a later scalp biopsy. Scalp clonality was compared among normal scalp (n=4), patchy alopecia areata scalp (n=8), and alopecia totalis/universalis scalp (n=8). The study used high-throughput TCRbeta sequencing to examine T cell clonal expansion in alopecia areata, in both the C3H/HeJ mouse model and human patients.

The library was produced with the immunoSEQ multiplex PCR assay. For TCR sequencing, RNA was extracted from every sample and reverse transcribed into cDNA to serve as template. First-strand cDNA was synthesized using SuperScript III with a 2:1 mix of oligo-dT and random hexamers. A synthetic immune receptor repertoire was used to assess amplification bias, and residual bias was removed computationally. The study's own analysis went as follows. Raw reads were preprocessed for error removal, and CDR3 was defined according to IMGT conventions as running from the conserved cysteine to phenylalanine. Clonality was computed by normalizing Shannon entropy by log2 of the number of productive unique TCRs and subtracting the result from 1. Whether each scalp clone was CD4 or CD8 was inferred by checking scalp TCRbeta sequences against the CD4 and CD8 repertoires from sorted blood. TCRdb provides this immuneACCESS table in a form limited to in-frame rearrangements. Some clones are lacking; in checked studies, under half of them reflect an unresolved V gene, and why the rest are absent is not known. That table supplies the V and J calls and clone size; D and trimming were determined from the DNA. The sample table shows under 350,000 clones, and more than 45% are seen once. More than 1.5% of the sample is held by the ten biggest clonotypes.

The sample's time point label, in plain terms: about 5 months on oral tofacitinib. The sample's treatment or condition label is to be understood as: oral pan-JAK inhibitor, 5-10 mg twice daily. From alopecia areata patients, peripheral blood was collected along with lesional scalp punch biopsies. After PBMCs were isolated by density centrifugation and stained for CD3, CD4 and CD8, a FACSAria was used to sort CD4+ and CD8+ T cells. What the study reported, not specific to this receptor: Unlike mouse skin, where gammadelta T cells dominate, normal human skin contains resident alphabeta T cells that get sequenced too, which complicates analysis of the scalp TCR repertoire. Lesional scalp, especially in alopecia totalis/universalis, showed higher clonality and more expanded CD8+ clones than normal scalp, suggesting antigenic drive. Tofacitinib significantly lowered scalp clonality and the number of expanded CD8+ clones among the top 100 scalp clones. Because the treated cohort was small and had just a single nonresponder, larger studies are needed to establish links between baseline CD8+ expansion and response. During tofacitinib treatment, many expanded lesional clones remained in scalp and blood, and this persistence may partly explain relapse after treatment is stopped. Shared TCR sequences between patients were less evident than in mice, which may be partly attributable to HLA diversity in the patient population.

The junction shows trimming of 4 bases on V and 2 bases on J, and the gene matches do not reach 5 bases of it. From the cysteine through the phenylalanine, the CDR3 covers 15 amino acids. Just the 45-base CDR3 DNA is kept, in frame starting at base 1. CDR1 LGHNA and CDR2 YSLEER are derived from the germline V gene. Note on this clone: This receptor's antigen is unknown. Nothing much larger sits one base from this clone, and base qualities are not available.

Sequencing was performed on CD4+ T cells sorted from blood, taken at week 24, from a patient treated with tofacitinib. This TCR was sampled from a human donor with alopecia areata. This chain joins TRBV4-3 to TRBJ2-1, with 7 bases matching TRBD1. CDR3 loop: CASSPRDSPYNEQFF. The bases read TGCGCCAGCAGCCCCCGGGACAGCCCCTACAATGAGCAGTTCTTC.